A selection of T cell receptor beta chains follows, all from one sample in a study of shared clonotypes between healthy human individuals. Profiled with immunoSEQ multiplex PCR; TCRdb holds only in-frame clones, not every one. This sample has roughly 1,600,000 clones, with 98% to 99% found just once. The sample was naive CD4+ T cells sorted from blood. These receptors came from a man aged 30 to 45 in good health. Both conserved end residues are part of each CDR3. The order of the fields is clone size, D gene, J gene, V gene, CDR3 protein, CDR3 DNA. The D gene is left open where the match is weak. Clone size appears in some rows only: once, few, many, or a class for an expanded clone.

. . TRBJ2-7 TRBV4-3 CASSLAQSYEQYF TGCGCCAGCAGCCTAGCGCAATCATACGAGCAGTACTTC
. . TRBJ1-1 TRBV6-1 CASNRMNTEAFF TGTGCCAGCAATCGGATGAACACTGAAGCTTTCTTT
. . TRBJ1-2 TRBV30 CAWSVGPNNYGYTF TGTGCCTGGAGTGTAGGTCCGAATAACTATGGCTACACCTTC
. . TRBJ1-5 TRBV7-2 CASSGQLQPQHF TGTGCCAGCAGTGGTCAACTCCAGCCCCAGCATTTT
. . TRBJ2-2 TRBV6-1 CASKGPSTGELFF TGTGCCAGCAAGGGACCGAGCACCGGGGAGCTGTTTTTT
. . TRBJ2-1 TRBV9 CASSGDPLGGEQFF TGTGCCAGCAGCGGTGACCCCTTGGGAGGTGAGCAGTTCTTC
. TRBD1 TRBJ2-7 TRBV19 CASSPAGTGGYEQYF TGTGCCAGTAGCCCAGCCGGGACAGGGGGCTACGAGCAGTACTTC
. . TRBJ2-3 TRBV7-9 CASSLLTASETSTDTQYF TGTGCCAGCAGCTTGTTGACGGCCTCAGAGACGAGCACAGATACGCAGTATTTT
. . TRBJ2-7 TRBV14 CASSRRDNYEQYF TGTGCCAGCAGCCGCCGGGACAACTACGAGCAGTACTTC
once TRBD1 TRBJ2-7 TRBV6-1 CASSRDSPYEQYF TGTGCCAGCAGTCGGGACAGTCCCTACGAGCAGTACTTC
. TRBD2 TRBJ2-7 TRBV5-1 CASSLEGLDHIWDF TGCGCCAGCAGCTTGGAGGGACTAGACCACATATGGGACTTC